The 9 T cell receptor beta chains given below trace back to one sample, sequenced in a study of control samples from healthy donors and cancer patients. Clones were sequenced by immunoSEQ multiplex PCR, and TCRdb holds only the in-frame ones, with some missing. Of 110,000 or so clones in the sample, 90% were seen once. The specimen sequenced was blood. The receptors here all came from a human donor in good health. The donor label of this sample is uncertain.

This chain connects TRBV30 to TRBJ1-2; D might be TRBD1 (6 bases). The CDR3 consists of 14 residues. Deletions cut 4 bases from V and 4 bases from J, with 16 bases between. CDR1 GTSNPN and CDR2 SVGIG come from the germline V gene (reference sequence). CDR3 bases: TGTGCCTGGACAAAACAGGGTGAGGGCTATGGCTACACCTTC. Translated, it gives CAWTKQGEGYGYTF.

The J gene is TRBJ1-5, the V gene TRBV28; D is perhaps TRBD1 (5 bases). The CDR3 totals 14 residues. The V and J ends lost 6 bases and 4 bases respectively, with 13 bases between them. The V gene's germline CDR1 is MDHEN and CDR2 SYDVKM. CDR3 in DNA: TGTGCCAGCAGGTCCGGGACGAGTAATCAGCCCCAGCATTTT. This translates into CASRSGTSNQPQHF.

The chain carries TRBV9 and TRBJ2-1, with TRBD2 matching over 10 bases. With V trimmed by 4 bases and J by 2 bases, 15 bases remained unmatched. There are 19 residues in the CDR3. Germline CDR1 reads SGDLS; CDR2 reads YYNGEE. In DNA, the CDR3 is TGTGCCAGCAGCCAAACAGTGCAGGGACTAGCGTATCCCTACAATGAGCAGTTCTTC. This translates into CASSQTVQGLAYPYNEQFF.

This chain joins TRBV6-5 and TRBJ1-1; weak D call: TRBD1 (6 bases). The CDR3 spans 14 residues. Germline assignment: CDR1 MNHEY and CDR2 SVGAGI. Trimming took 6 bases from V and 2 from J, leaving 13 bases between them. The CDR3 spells CASRWTDVNTEAFF. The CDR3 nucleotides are TGTGCCAGCAGGTGGACAGACGTTAACACTGAAGCTTTCTTT.

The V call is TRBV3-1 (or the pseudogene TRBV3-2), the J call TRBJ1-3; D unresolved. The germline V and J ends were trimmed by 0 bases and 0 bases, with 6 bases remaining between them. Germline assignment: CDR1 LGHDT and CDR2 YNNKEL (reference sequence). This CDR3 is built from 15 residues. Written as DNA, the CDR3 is TGTGCCAGCAGCCAAGAGAGTAACTCTGGAAACACCATATATTTT. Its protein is CASSQESNSGNTIYF.

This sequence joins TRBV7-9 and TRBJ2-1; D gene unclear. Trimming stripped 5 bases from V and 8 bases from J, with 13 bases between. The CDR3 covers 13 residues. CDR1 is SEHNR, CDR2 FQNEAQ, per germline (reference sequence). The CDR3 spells CASSPTVVDEQFF. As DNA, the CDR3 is TGTGCCAGCAGCCCTACTGTGGTAGATGAGCAGTTCTTC.

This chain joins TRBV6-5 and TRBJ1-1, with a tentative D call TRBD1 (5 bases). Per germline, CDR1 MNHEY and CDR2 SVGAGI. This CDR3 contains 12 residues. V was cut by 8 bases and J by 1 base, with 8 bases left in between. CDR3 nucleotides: TGTGCCAGCGGGGCTGGGAACACTGAAGCTTTCTTT. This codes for CASGAGNTEAFF.

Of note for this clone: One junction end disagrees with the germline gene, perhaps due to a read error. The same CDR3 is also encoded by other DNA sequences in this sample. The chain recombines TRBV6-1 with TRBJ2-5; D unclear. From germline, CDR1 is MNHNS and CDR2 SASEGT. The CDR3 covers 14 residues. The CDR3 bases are TGTGCCAGTAGTGAAGAAAGCAGTCAAGAGACCCAGTACTTC. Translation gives CASSEESSQETQYF.

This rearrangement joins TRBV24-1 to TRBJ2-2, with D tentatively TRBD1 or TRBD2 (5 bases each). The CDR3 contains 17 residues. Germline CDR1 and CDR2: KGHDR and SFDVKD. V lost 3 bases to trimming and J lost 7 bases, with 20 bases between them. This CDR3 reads CATSDLRSGTYGGELFF. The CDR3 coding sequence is TGTGCCACCAGTGATCTGAGATCCGGGACCTATGGCGGGGAGCTGTTTTTT.